Sequencing of this T cell receptor (beta chain) was carried out in a study of blood T cell repertoires in COVID-19 (dated by TCRdb to the early 2020s). For the study in its entirety: The collaborator samples originated in the United States, Italy and Spain and spanned the acute and convalescent phases of COVID-19. The material from the prospective study consisted of cDNA or gDNA derived from T cells, B-cell-depleted T cells, or PBMCs. The dataset comprised deeply sampled blood TCRbeta repertoires from subjects exposed to, actively infected with, or recovered from COVID-19. A freely available public database, intended as a resource for researchers studying the immune response to SARS-CoV-2, is where the repertoires were released. The samples were drawn from two sources: the first 160 participants of the ongoing ImmuneRACE study, and 1,200 or so subjects contributed by 6 global collaborators. A de-identified subject ID, COVID-19 status, age in years and sex were almost always included in the sample metadata. HLA class I and class II types, where available, came from metadata supplied by the sample provider rather than from assay-based typing. Results and caveats for the whole study, not just this receptor: Clinical and demographic metadata were provided uncurated, with the amount varying by source and participant.

A remark on this clone: Its antigen remains undetermined. No much larger clone exists at a distance of one base, and base qualities are not known.

TCRbeta CDR3 regions were amplified from genomic DNA by means of the immunoSEQ Assay, a bias-controlled multiplex PCR. The original pipeline was this. Within the assay, amplification of reference gene primers was used to estimate how many nucleated cells each sample contained. Sequence reads were collapsed and filtered to measure the absolute abundance of every unique TCRbeta CDR3 rearrangement. For each sample, productive Simpson clonality was calculated by taking the square root of Simpson's diversity index across productive rearrangements. The clones in this table, taken by TCRdb from immuneACCESS, are in-frame only. Not every clone is retained; where verified, under half of the shortfall comes from an unresolved V gene, and the cause of the rest is unknown. V and J calls and clone size are as listed in that table; D and trimming were resolved from the DNA. In this sample the table shows roughly 230,000 clones, approximately 91% of which occur a single time. The top ten constitute around 0.83% of the sample.

One collaborating source in Seattle enrolled patients during active infection and followed them longitudinally through the course of disease. Whole blood was collected in K2EDTA tubes by collaborating institutions according to the institutions' own protocols. For TCRbeta analysis, collaborators shipped samples in one of three forms: frozen whole blood, isolated PBMCs, or DNA extracted from either of those sample types. Trimming at the junction amounts to 5 bases on V and 6 bases on J, and the germline ends lie 22 bases apart. Reading from cysteine to phenylalanine, the CDR3 counts 16 amino acids. Solely the CDR3 DNA is kept, with 48 bases framed from the first base. Per the germline V gene, MDHEN is the CDR1 and SYDVKM is the CDR2.

Sequencing input: peripheral blood. This sequence uses TRBV28 and TRBJ1-1; a weak D assignment points to TRBD1 (6 bases agree). This sequence was found in a man aged 30 to 39 with COVID-19, enrolled during active disease. In nucleotides, the sequence is TGTGCCAGCAGTCCGAACGGTAGGGGGAATTTGGCTGAAGCTTTCTTT. Its product reads: CASSPNGRGNLAEAFF.